The T cell receptor (beta chain) described here comes from a study of human T cells and chemical hapten exposure. Study-wide background: 2% DPC applied to an approximately 2 cm by approximately 2 cm arm area sensitized donors.

CDR1 is MRHNA and CDR2 is SNTAGT in the germline V gene. The CDR3 extends over 10 amino acids. V lost 11 bases and J 8 bases, leaving 12 bases between the germline ends. TCRdb called the RACE reads again in MiXCR, with one record for every CDR3 protein. The sample has over 130,000 distinct CDR3 sequences; about 10% are singletons. Time point in this sample: patch test 2, 6 weeks after DPC sensitization. Stated treatment: therapeutic diphenylcyclopropenone sensitization with weekly scalp DPC. This clonotype was obtained from a woman aged 45-65 years with alopecia areata. Some clones in this sample may be carry-over from other donors' samples. The sequences come from whole blood, collected in connection with sensitization to the hapten diphenylcyclopropenone (DPC). The chain is built from TRBV6-4 and TRBJ1-2; D gene uncertain. The CDR3 bases are TGTGCCCGAGATCCGGGGGGCTACACCTTC. Its translation: CARDPGGYTF.